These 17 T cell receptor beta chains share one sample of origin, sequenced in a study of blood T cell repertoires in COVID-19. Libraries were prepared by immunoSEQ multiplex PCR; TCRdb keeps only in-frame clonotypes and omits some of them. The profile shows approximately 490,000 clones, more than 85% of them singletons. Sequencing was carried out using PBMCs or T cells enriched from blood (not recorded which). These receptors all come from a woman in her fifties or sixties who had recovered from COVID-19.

In DNA, the CDR3 is TGTGCTAGTGGTTTGGGCGTACTGACAGATACGCAGTATTTT. This gives the protein CASGLGVLTDTQYF. The chain is built from TRBV12-5 and TRBJ2-3; D ambiguous. CDR3 length equals 14 residues. Trimming stripped 1 base from V and 3 bases from J, with 8 bases between. Germline CDR1 LGHNT, CDR2 FRNRAP.

CDR3 sequence: CASSPPRNDRDLGYNEQFF. In DNA, the CDR3 is TGTGCCAGCAGTCCTCCCCGAAACGACAGGGACTTGGGCTACAATGAGCAGTTCTTC. The genes are TRBV27 and TRBJ2-1, with TRBD1 as a possible D gene (7 bases). Per the germline V gene, CDR1 is MNHEY and CDR2 is SMNVEV (reference sequence). The CDR3 is made up of 19 amino acids. V lost 5 bases and J 3 bases, leaving 26 bases between the germline ends.

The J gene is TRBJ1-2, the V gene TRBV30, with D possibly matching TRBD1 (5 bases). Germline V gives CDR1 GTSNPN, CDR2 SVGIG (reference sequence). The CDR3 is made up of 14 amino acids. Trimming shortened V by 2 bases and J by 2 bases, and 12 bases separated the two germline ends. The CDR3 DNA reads TGTGCCTGGAGTAGAGAGGGGAGGAACTATGGCTACACCTTC. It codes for CAWSREGRNYGYTF.

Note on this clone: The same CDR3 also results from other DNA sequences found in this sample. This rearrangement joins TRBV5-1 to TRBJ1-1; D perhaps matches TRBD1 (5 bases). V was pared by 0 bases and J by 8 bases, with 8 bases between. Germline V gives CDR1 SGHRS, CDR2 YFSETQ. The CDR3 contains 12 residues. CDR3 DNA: TGCGCCAGCAGCTTGGGTCCAGGGGAAGCTTTCTTT. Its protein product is CASSLGPGEAFF.

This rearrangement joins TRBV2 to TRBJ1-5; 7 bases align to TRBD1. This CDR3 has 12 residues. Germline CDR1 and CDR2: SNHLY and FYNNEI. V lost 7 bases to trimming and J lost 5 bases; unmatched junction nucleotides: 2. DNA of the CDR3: TGTGCCAGCAATACAGGGGATCAGCCCCAGCATTTT. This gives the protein CASNTGDQPQHF.

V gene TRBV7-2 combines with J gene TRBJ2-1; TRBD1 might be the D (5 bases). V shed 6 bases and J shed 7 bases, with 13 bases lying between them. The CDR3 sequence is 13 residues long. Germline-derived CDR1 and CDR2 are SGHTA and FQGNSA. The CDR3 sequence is CASSRPGINEQFF. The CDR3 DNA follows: TGTGCCAGCAGTCGCCCAGGGATAAATGAGCAGTTCTTC.

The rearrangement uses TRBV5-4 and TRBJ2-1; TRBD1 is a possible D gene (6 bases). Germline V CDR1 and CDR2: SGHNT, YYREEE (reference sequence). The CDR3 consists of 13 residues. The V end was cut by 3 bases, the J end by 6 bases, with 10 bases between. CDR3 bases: TGTGCCAGCAGCTGGATGACAGGCAATGAGCAGTTCTTC. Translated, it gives CASSWMTGNEQFF. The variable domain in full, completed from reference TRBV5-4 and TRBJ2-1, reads ETGVTQSPTHLIKTRGQQVTLRCSSQSGHNTVSWYQQALGQGPQFIFQYYREEENGRGNFPPRFSGLQFPNYSSELNVNALELDDSALYLCASSWMTGNEQFFGPGTRLTVL.

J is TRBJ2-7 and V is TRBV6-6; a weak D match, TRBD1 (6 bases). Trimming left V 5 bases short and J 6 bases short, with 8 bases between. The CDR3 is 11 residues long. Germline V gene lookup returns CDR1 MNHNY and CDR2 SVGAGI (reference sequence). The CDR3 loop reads CASSTGREQYF. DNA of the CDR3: TGTGCCAGCAGTACAGGGCGCGAGCAGTACTTC.

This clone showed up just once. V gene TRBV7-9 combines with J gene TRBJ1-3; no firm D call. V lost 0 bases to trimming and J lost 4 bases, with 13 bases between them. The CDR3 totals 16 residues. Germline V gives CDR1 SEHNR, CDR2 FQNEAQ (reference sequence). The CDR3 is CASSLARAEVGNTIYF. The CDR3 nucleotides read TGTGCCAGCAGCTTAGCGCGCGCGGAAGTAGGAAACACCATATATTTT.

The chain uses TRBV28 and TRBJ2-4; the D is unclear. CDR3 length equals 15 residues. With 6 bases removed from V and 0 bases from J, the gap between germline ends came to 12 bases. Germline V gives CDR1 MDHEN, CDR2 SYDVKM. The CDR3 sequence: CASSSTTIAKNIQYF. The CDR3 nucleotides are TGTGCCAGCAGCTCCACTACCATAGCCAAAAACATTCAGTACTTC.

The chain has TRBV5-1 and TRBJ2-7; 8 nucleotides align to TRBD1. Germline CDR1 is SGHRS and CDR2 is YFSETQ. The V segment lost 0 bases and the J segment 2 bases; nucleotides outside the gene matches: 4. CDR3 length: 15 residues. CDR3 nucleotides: TGCGCCAGCAGCTTGGATGGGACAGGACCCTACGAGCAGTACTTC. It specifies CASSLDGTGPYEQYF.

CDR3 nucleotides: TGCAGCGTGGCCGGAGGTTTGGGTCAGCCCCAGCATTTT. Translating it yields CSVAGGLGQPQHF. V usage is TRBV29-1 and J usage is TRBJ1-5; the D is unclear. Germline CDR1 and CDR2: SQVTM and ANQGSEA. V was cut by 6 bases and J by 6 bases, with 15 bases left in between. This CDR3 region has 13 residues.

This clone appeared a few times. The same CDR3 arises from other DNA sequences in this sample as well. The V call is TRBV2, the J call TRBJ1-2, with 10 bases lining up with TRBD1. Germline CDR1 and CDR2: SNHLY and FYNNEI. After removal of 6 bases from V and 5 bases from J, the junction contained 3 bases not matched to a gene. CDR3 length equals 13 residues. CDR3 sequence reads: CASSGTGVYGYTF. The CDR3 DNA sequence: TGTGCCAGCAGCGGGACAGGGGTATATGGCTACACCTTC.

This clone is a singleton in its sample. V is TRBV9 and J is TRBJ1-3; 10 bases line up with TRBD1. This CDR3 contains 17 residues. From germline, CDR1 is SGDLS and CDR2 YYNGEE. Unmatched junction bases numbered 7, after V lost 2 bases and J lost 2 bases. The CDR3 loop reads CASSVGGGQGAGNTIYF. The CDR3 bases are TGTGCCAGCAGCGTCGGGGGTGGACAGGGGGCTGGAAACACCATATATTTT.

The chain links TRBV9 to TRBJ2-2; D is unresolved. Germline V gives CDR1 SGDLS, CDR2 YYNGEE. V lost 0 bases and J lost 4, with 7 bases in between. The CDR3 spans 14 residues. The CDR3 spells CASSVGVSTGELFF. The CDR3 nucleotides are TGTGCCAGCAGCGTAGGAGTTTCCACCGGGGAGCTGTTTTTT.

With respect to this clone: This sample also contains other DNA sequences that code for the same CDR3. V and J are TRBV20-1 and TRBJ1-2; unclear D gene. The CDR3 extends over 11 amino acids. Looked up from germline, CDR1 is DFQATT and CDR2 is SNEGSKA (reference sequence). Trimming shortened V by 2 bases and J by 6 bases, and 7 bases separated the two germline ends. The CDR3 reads CSARWGDGYTF. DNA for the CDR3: TGCAGTGCTAGATGGGGAGATGGCTACACCTTC.

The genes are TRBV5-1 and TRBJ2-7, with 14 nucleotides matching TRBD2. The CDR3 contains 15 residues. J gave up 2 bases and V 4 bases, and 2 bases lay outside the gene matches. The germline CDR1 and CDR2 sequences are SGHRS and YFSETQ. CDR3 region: CASSTTSGGAYEQYF. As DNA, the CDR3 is TGCGCCAGCAGCACGACTAGCGGGGGGGCCTACGAGCAGTACTTC.